These 17 T cell receptor beta chains originate from one sample sequenced in a study of tissue T cells after allogeneic stem cell transplantation. Repertoires were generated with immunoSEQ multiplex PCR, while TCRdb's copy carries only in-frame clones and drops some. The sample carries about 48,000 clones, 73% recorded once. The sequenced material came from sorted cells pooled from one or two spleens. The origin of the receptors is a pool of C57BL/6 mice in good health.

In its sample, this clone was seen a few times. All gene names here are mouse names. The read terminates 1 residue ahead of where the CDR3 ends, so the germline J gene completes it. The chain employs TRBV26 and TRBJ2-7, with TRBD2 matching over 7 bases. There are 13 residues in the CDR3. The V and J ends lost 4 bases and 4 bases, in that order; junction bases with no gene match: 4. Germline V lookup: CDR1 KGHPV, CDR2 FQNQEV (reference sequence). CDR3 DNA (partial): TGTGCCAGCAGTCCCGGCTGGGGGTATGAACAGTAC. This encodes CASSPGWGYEQY. The CDR3 reads in full as CASSPGWGYEQYF.

About this clone itself: The genes are named according to mouse. The sequenced fragment ends 1 residue before the CDR3 boundary, so the rest is inferred from the germline J gene. The chain links TRBV13-1 to TRBJ2-5; 7 nucleotides align to TRBD1. This CDR3 has 14 amino acids. The trim removed 0 bases at V and 4 bases at J, leaving 2 bases unmatched. CDR1 and CDR2 (germline): NSHNY, SYGAGN. CDR3 sequence reads: CASSDAGQKDTQYF. CDR3 bases read: TGTGCCAGCAGTGATGCGGGACAGAAAGACACCCAGTAC.

This clone was observed a single time. The genes are named according to mouse. The CDR3 end falls 1 residue outside the read, so it is completed with the germline J gene. V and J are TRBV13-2 and TRBJ1-1, with a possible D match to TRBD1 (6 bases). The CDR3 loop spans 14 amino acids. V lost 6 bases to trimming and J lost 0 bases, with 12 bases between them. Germline CDR1 NNHNN, CDR2 SYGAGS (reference sequence). CDR3 DNA, as far as it was read: TGTGCCAGCGCGGAGGGGGGATCAAACACAGAAGTCTTC. Its translation: CASAEGGSNTEVF. Given in full, the CDR3 is CASAEGGSNTEVFF.

A note on this clone: Genes and germline are mouse. The DNA ends 1 residue before the CDR3 does, and the rest of the CDR3 is filled in from the germline J gene. This chain joins TRBV5 and TRBJ2-7, with 7 bases identical to TRBD2. Losses at the gene ends were 0 bases for V and 4 bases for J; bases not matched to a gene: 3. CDR3 length equals 14 residues. Germline values: CDR1 LGHNA, CDR2 YNLKQL (reference sequence). The sequenced CDR3 bases are TGTGCCAGCAGCCAAGATCTGGGGGAATATGAACAGTAC. Amino acids: CASSQDLGEYEQY. From start to end, the CDR3 is CASSQDLGEYEQYF.

As to this clone: Any gene name here is a mouse gene name. The CDR3 loop is CASSIQGSGNTLYF. The sequenced part of the CDR3 DNA is TGTGCAAGCAGCATACAGGGTTCTGGAAATACGCTCTAT. The gene calls are TRBV16 and TRBJ1-3; possible D gene TRBD1, 6 bases. The read finishes 1 residue shy of the CDR3 end, and the germline J gene is used to complete it. With 5 bases removed from V and 0 bases from J, the gap between germline ends came to 8 bases. The V gene's germline CDR1 is SGHSA and CDR2 FRNQAP. This CDR3 region has 14 residues.

A remark on this clone: Genes and germline come from the mouse. The read terminates 1 residue ahead of where the CDR3 ends, so the germline J gene completes it. The gene calls are TRBV14 and TRBJ2-4, with 11 bases identical to TRBD2. The germline V gene has CDR1 SGHDT and CDR2 FRDEAV. CDR3 length: 13 amino acids. V shed 5 bases, J shed 4 bases, and the junction held 0 bases outside the gene matches. The CDR3: CASRDWGENTLYF. Incomplete CDR3 DNA: TGTGCCAGCAGGGACTGGGGGGAAAACACCTTGTAC. Variable domain in full (rest from reference TRBV14 and TRBJ2-4): EAGVTQSPRYAVLQEGQAVSFWCDPISGHDTLYWYQQPRDQGPQLLVYFRDEAVIDNSQLPSDRFSAVRPKGTNSTLKIQSAKQGDTATYLCASRDWGENTLYFGAGTRLSVL.

Regarding this clone: Gene names are mouse gene names. The CDR3 end falls 1 residue outside the read, so it is completed with the germline J gene. The chain joins TRBV4 to TRBJ2-7, with 9 bases that match TRBD2. Germline lookup yields CDR1 LGHDT and CDR2 YNNKQL (reference sequence). This CDR3 has 14 residues. V lost 4 bases, J lost 0 bases, and 1 base stayed unmatched. The covered CDR3 bases are TGTGCCAGCAGCTTGACTGGGGGCTCCTATGAACAGTAC. This codes for CASSLTGGSYEQY. The CDR3 reads in full as CASSLTGGSYEQYF.

This clone was seen once. The genes are named according to mouse. The CDR3 goes on 1 residue after the read ends, and that part is filled in from the germline J gene. This specimen includes other DNA sequences encoding the same CDR3. J is TRBJ2-3 and V is TRBV5; 7 nucleotides align to TRBD2. Germline CDR1 is LGHNA and CDR2 is YNLKQL (reference sequence). This CDR3 has 15 residues. Trimming at V came to 0 bases and at J to 1 base, leaving 1 base not matched to a gene. The CDR3 loop is CASSQEGGGAETLYF. The sequenced part of the CDR3 DNA is TGTGCCAGCAGCCAAGAGGGGGGGGGTGCAGAAACGCTGTAT.

On this clone: These gene names are mouse names. From the germline J gene comes the end of the CDR3, since the read stops 1 residue before it. This chain uses TRBV15 with TRBJ2-1; TRBD2 matches 10 bases. The J segment lost 4 bases and the V segment lost 5 bases, leaving 5 bases of the junction unmatched. This CDR3 has 15 residues. From germline, CDR1 is SGHND and CDR2 FRSKSL. CDR3 bases read: TGTGCCAGCAGTCCAAGGACTGGGGGTTATGCTGAGCAGTTC. This gives the protein CASSPRTGGYAEQF. The whole CDR3 protein is CASSPRTGGYAEQFF. The full variable domain, its missing parts supplied by reference TRBV15 and TRBJ2-1, is DAGVTQTPRHEVAEKGQTIILKCEPVSGHNDLFWYRQTKIQGLELLSYFRSKSLMEDGGAFKDRFKAEMLNSSFSTLKIQPTEPKDSAVYLCASSPRTGGYAEQFFGPGTRLTVL.

As concerns this clone: Germline and genes here are mouse. Read coverage stops 1 residue before the CDR3 terminus; the germline J gene supplies the remainder. The J gene is TRBJ2-3, the V gene TRBV2; the D gene is possibly TRBD2 (7 bases). Trimming pared 4 bases from V and 2 bases from J, leaving 13 bases between. CDR3 size: 15 residues. Per germline, CDR1 LGHNA and CDR2 YSYQKL. CDR3 amino acids: CASSRGGRYAETLYF. The sequenced CDR3 bases are TGTGCCAGCAGCCGCGGGGGGCGCTATGCAGAAACGCTGTAT.

Notes on this clone: The gene symbols are mouse symbols. The read finishes 1 residue shy of the CDR3 end, and the germline J gene is used to complete it. The rearrangement links TRBV13-1 to TRBJ2-4; TRBD2 aligns across 9 bases. V dropped 3 bases and J dropped 4; count of bases not matched to a gene: 0. The CDR3 runs 13 residues. CDR1 and CDR2 (germline): NSHNY, SYGAGN. Partial CDR3 DNA: TGTGCCAGCAGTGGACTGGGGGAAAACACCTTGTAC. Its protein is CASSGLGENTLY. The whole CDR3 sequence reads CASSGLGENTLYF.

This clone has just one count. Gene labels here are mouse ones. Coverage ceases 1 residue before the CDR3 finishes, and the germline J gene fills in the end. The J gene is TRBJ2-5, the V gene TRBV13-2; D remains ambiguous. With 1 base removed from V and 3 bases from J, the gap between germline ends came to 3 bases. This CDR3 comprises 12 residues. Germline V gene lookup returns CDR1 NNHNN and CDR2 SYGAGS (reference sequence). CDR3 loop: CASGDTQDTQYF. The sequenced part of the CDR3 DNA is TGTGCCAGCGGTGATACTCAAGACACCCAGTAC.

For this clone: Here the gene names and germline are mouse. The CDR3 end is not reached by the read, which stops 1 residue before it; the germline J gene fills it in. This chain connects TRBV31 to TRBJ1-6, with a tentative D call TRBD1 (5 bases). TRBJ1-6 is given ORF status, its function remaining uncertain. Germline V gene sequence: CDR1 GKSSPN, CDR2 SITVG. The CDR3 loop spans 12 amino acids. V was cut by 1 base and J by 7 bases, with 5 bases left in between. CDR3 bases read: TGTGCCTGGAGTCGACAGAATTCGCCCCTCTAC. Its translation: CAWSRQNSPLY. The complete CDR3 sequence is CAWSRQNSPLYF.

Comments on this clone: The genes are named according to mouse. The CDR3 end lies 1 residue beyond the end of the read and is filled in from the germline J gene. Different DNA sequences within this sample yield the same CDR3. The rearrangement joins TRBV13-3 to TRBJ2-4; no definite D call. V was pared by 3 bases and J by 0 bases, with 5 bases between. Germline assignment: CDR1 NNHDY and CDR2 SYVADS. CDR3 length equals 13 residues. CDR3 bases read: TGTGCCAGCAGTGGACAAAGTCAAAACACCTTGTAC. It is translated as CASSGQSQNTLY. The whole CDR3 sequence is CASSGQSQNTLYF. The variable domain in full, completed from reference TRBV13-3 and TRBJ2-4, reads EAAVTQSPRSKVAVTGGKVTLSCHQTNNHDYMYWYRQDTGHGLRLIHYSYVADSTEKGDIPDGYKASRPSQENFSLILELASLSQTAVYFCASSGQSQNTLYFGAGTRLSVL.

This clone was counted only a few times. Gene names and germline refer to mouse. The sequenced CDR3 bases are TGTGCCAGCAGCCCGGGACTGGGGGGGCGAGAACAGTAC. It is translated as CASSPGLGGREQY. The full CDR3 sequence reads CASSPGLGGREQYF. V is TRBV3 and J is TRBJ2-7, with TRBD2 matching 14 bases. Sequencing ends 1 residue short of the CDR3 end; the germline J gene provides the rest. With 5 bases clipped from V and 7 bases from J, the junction kept 4 bases outside the gene matches. The length of the CDR3 is 14 residues. Germline V gives CDR1 SNHLY, CDR2 FYNGKV (reference sequence).

On this clone: The gene symbols are mouse symbols. The CDR3 end lies 1 residue beyond the end of the read and is filled in from the germline J gene. The J gene is TRBJ2-5, the V gene TRBV3; D unclear. CDR1 is SNHLY and CDR2 is FYNGKV in the germline V gene (reference sequence). CDR3 length: 12 residues. Trimming stripped 4 bases from V and 0 bases from J, with 2 bases between. CDR3 DNA, as far as it was read: TGTGCCAGCAGCTCAAACCAAGACACCCAGTAC. Its protein product is CASSSNQDTQY. The CDR3 in full is CASSSNQDTQYF.

As for this clone: Gene names are mouse gene names. The read gets to within 1 residue of the CDR3 end, and the germline J gene fills in the rest. J is TRBJ2-4 and V is TRBV13-2, with TRBD2 matching over 13 bases. This CDR3 contains 16 residues. The V segment lost 0 bases and the J segment 7 bases; nucleotides outside the gene matches: 5. Per the germline V gene, CDR1 is NNHNN and CDR2 is SYGAGS (reference sequence). This chain's CDR3 is CASGDAGLGGRDTLYF. Partial CDR3 DNA: TGTGCCAGCGGTGATGCAGGACTGGGGGGGCGGGACACCTTGTAC.